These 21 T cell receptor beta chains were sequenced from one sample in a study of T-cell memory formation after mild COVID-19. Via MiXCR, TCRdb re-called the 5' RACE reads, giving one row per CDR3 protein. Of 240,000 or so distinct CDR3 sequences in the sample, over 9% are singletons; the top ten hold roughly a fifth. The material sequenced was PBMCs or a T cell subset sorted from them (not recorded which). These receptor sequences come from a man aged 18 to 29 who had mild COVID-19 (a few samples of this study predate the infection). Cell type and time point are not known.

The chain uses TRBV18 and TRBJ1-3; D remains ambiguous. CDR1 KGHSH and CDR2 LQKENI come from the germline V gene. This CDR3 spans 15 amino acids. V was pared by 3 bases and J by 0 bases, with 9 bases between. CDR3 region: CASSPPGSSGNTIYF. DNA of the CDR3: TGTGCCAGCTCACCGCCGGGGAGCTCTGGAAACACCATATATTTT.

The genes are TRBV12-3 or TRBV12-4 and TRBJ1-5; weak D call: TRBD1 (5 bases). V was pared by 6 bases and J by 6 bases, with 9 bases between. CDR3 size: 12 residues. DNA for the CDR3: TGTGCCAGCAGCAGGGTGGGTCAGCCCCAGCATTTT. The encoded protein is CASSRVGQPQHF.

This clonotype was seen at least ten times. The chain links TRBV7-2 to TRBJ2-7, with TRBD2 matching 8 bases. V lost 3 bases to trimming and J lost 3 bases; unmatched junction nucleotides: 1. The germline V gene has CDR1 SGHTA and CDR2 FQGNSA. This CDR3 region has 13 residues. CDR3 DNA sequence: TGTGCCAGCAGCTTCCTAGCGGGCTACGAGCAGTACTTC. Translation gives CASSFLAGYEQYF.

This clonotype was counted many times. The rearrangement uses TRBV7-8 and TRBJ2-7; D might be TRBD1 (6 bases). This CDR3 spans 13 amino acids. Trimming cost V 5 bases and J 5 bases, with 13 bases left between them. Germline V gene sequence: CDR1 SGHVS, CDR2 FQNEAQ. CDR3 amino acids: CASSVDRSNEQYV. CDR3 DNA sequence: TGTGCCAGCAGCGTCGACAGGTCAAACGAGCAGTACGTC.

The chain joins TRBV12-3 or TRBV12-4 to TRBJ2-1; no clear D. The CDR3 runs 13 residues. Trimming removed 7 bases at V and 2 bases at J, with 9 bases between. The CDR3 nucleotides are TGTGCCAGCACTTACACCGCCTACAATGAGCAGTTCTTC. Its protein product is CASTYTAYNEQFF.

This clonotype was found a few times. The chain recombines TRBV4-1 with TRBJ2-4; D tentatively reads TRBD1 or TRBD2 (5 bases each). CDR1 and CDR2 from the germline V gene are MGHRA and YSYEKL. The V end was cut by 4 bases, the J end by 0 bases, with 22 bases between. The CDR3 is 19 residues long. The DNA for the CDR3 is TGCGCCAGCAGCCCCGGGGCCGCACGCTTAATCCTAGCCAAAAACATTCAGTACTTC. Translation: CASSPGAARLILAKNIQYF.

CDR3 in DNA: TGTGCCAGCAGCCTCGGACAGGCGGCTGGAAACACCATATATTTT. Translated, it gives CASSLGQAAGNTIYF. V usage is TRBV3-1 and J usage is TRBJ1-3; 7 bases map to TRBD1. The germline gives CDR1 LGHDT, CDR2 YNNKEL (reference sequence). V lost 4 bases to trimming and J lost 2 bases; unmatched junction nucleotides: 5. The CDR3 extends over 15 amino acids.

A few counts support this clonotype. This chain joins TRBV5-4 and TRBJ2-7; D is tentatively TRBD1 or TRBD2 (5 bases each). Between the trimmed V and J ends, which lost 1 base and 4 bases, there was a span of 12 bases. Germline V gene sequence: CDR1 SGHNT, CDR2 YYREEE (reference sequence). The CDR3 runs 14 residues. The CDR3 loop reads CASSLMGEKYEQYV. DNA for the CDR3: TGTGCCAGCAGCTTGATGGGGGAAAAGTACGAGCAGTACGTC.

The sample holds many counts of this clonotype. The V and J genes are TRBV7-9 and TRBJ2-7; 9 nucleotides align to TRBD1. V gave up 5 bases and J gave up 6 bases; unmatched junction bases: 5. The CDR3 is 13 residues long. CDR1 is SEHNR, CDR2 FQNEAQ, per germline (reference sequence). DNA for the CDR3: TGTGCCAGCAGCCGGGACAGGGAAGCCGAGCAGTACGTC. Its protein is CASSRDREAEQYV.

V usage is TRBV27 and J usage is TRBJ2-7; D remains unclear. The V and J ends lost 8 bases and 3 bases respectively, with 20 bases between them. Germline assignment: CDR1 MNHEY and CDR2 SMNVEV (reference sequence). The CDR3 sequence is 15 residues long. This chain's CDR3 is CASSSGLGSLYEQYV. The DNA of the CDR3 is TGTGCCAGCTCTTCCGGGCTCGGCAGCCTCTACGAGCAGTACGTC.

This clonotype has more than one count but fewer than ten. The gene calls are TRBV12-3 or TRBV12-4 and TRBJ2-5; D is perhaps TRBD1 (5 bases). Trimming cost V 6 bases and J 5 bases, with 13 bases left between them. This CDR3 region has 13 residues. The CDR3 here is CASRSGQGETQYF. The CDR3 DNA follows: TGTGCCAGCAGGTCAGGGCAGGGTGAGACCCAGTACTTC.

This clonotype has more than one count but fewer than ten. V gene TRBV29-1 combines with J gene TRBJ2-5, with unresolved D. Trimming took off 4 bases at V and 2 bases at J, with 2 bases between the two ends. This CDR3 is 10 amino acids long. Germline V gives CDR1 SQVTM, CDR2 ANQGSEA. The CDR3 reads CSVVQETQYF. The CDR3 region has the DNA TGCAGCGTTGTACAAGAGACCCAGTACTTC.

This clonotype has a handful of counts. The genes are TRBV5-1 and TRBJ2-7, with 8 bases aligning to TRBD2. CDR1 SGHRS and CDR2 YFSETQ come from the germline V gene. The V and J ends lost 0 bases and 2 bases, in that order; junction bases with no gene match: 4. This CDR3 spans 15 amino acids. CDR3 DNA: TGCGCCAGCAGCTTGGCCACCGGGGGGGCCTACGAGCAGTACGTC. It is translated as CASSLATGGAYEQYV.

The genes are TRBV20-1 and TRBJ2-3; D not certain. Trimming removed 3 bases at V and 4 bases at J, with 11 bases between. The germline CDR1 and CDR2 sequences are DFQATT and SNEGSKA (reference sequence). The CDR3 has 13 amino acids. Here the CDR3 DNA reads TGCAGTGCTAGTAACCCGACGGCAGATACGCAGTATTTT. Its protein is CSASNPTADTQYF.

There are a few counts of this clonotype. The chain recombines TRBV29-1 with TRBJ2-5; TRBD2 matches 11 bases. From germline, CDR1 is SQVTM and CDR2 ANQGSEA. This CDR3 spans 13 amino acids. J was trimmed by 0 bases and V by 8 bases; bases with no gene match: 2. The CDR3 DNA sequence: TGCAGCTATAGCGGGGGGGACCAAGAGACCCAGTACTTC. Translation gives CSYSGGDQETQYF.

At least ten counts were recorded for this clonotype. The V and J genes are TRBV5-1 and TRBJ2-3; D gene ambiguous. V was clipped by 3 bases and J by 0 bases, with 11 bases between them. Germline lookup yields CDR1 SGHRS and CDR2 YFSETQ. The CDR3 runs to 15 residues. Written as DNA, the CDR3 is TGCGCCAGCAGCTATGACACCCCTAGCACAGATACGCAGTATTTT. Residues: CASSYDTPSTDTQYF.

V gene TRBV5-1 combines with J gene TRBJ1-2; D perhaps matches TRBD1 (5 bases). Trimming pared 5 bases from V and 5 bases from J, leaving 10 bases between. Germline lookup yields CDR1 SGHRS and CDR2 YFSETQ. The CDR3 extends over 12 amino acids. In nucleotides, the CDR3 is TGCGCCAGCAGGGGGCGCGGGTATGGCTACACCTTC. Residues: CASRGRGYGYTF. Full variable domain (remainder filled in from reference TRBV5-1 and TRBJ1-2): KAGVTQTPRYLIKTRGQQVTLSCSPISGHRSVSWYQQTPGQGLQFLFEYFSETQRNKGNFPGRFSGRQFSNSRSEMNVSTLELGDSALYLCASRGRGYGYTFGSGTRLTVV.

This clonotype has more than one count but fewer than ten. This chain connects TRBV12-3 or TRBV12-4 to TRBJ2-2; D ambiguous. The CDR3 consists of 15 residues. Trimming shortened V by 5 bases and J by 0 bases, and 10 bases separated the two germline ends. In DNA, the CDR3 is TGTGCCAGCAGTGGCGGTTCCGCGAACACCGGGGAGCTGTTTTTT. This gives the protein CASSGGSANTGELFF.

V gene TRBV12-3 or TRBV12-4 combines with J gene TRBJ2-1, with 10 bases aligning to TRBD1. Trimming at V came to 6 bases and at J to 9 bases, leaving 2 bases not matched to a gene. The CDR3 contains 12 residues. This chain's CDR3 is CASRRTGGEQFF. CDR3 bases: TGTGCCAGCAGAAGGACAGGGGGTGAGCAGTTCTTC.

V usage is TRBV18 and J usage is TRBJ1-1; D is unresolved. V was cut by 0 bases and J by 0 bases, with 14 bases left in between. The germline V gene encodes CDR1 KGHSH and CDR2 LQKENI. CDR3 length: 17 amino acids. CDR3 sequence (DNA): TGTGCCAGCTCACCACCAGAGGGCGGCGGGGTGAACACTGAAGCTTTCTTT. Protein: CASSPPEGGGVNTEAFF.

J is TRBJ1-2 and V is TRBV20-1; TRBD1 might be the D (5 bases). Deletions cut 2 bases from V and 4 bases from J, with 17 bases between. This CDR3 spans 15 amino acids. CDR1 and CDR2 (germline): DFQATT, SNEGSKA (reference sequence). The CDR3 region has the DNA TGCAGTGCTAGATCCGGGACCGACATATCCTATGGCTACACCTTC. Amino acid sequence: CSARSGTDISYGYTF.